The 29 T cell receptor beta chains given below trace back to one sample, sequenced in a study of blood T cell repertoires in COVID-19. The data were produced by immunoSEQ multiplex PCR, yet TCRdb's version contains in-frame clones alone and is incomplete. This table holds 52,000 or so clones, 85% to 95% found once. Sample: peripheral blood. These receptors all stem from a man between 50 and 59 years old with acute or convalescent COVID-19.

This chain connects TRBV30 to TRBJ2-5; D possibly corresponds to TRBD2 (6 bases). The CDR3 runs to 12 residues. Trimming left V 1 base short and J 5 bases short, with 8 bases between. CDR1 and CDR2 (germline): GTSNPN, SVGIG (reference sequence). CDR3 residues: CAWSGGGETQYF. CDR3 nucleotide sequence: TGTGCCTGGAGTGGAGGAGGGGAGACCCAGTACTTC.

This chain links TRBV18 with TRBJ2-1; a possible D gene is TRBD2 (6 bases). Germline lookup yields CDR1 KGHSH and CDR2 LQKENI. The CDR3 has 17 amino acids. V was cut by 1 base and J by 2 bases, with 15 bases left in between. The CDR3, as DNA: TGTGCCAGCTCACCACGAAAGGGAGGAGGGACCTACAATGAGCAGTTCTTC. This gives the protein CASSPRKGGGTYNEQFF.

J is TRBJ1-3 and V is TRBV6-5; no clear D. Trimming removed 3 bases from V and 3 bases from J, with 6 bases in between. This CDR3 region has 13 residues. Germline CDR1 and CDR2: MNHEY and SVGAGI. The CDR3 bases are TGTGCCAGCAGTTATGGCCTTGGAAACACCATATATTTT. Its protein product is CASSYGLGNTIYF.

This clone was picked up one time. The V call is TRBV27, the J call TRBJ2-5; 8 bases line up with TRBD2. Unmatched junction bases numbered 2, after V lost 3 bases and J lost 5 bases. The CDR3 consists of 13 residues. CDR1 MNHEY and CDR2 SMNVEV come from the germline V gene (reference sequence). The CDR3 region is CASSFGTRETQYF. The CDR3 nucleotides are TGTGCCAGCAGTTTCGGGACTAGGGAGACCCAGTACTTC.

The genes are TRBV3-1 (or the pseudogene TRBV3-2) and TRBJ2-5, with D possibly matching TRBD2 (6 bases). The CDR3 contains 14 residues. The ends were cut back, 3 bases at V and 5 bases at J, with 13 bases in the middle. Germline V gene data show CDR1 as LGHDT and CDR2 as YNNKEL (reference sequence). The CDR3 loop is CASSHGTFKETQYF. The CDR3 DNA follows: TGTGCCAGCAGCCACGGGACTTTCAAGGAGACCCAGTACTTC.

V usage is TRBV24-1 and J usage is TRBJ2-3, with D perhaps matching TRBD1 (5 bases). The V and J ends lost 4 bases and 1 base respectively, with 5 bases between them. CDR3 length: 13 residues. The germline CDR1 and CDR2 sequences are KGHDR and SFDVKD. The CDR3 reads CATSEGGTDTQYF. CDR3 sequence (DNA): TGTGCCACCAGTGAAGGGGGCACAGATACGCAGTATTTT.

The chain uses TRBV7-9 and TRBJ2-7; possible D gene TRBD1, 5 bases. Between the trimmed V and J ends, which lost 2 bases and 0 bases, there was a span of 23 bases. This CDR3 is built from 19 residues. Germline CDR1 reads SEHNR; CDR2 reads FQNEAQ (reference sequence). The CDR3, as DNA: TGTGCCAGCAGCTTATCCCTCCCCTTTCTTAGGCAGGGCTCCTACGAGCAGTACTTC. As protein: CASSLSLPFLRQGSYEQYF.

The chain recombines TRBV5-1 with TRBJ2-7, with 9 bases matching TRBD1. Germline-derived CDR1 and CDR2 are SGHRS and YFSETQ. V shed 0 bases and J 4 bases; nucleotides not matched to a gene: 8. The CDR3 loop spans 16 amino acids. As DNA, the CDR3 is TGCGCCAGCAGCTTGGGATTTTGGGACAGGGATTACGAGCAGTACTTC. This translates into CASSLGFWDRDYEQYF.

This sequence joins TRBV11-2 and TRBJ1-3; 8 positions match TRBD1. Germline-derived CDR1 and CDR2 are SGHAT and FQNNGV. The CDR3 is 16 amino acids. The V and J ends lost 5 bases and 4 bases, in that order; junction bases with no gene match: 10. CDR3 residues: CASSPLRQGLGNTIYF. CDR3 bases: TGTGCCAGCAGCCCCCTCCGACAGGGGCTGGGAAACACCATATATTTT.

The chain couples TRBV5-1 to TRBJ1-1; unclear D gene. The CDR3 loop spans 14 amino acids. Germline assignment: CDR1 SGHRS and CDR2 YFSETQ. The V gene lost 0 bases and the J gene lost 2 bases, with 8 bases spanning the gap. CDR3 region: CASSLGSINTEAFF. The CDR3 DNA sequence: TGCGCCAGCAGCTTGGGGAGCATAAACACTGAAGCTTTCTTT.

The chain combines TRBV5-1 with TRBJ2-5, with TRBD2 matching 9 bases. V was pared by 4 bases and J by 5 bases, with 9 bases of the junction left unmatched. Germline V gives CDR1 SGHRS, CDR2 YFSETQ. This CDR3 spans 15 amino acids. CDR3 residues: CASSTRLAARETQYF. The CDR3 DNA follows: TGCGCCAGCAGCACGAGACTAGCGGCAAGGGAGACCCAGTACTTC.

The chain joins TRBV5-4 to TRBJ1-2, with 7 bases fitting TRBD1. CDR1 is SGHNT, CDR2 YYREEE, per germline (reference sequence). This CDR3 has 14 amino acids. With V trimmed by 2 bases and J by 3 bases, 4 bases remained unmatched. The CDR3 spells CASSFEGAHYGYTF. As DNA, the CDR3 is TGTGCCAGCAGCTTCGAGGGGGCCCACTATGGCTACACCTTC.

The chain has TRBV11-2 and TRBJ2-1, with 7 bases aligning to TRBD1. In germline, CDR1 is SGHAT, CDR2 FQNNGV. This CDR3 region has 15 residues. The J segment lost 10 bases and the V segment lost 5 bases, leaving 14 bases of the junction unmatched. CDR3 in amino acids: CASSPGTAKAVEQFF. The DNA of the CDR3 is TGTGCCAGCAGCCCGGGGACAGCCAAGGCCGTAGAGCAGTTCTTC.

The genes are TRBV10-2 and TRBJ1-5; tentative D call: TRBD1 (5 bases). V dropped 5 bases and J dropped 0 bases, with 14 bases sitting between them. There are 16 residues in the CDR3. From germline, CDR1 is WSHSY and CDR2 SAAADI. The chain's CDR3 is CASSKGPGNSNQPQHF. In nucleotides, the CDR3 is TGCGCCAGCAGTAAGGGTCCAGGGAATAGCAATCAGCCCCAGCATTTT.

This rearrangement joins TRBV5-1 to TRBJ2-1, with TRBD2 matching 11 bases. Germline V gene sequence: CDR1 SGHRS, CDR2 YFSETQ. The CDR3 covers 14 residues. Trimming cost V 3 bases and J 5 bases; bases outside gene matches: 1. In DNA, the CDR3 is TGCGCCAGCAGCTCGACTAGCGGGAACAATGAGCAGTTCTTC. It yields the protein CASSSTSGNNEQFF.

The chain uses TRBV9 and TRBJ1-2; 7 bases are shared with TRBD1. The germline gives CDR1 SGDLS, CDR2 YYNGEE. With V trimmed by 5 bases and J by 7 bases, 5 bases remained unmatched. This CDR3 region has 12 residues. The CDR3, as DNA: TGTGCCAGCAGTGAGGGGGCTGGTGGCTACACCTTC. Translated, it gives CASSEGAGGYTF.

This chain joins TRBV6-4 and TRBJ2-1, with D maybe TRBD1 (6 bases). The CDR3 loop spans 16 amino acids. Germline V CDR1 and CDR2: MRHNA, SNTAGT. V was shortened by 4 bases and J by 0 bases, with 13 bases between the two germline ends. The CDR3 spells CASSGRQGPSYNEQFF. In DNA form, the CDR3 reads TGTGCCAGCAGTGGAAGGCAGGGGCCCTCCTACAATGAGCAGTTCTTC.

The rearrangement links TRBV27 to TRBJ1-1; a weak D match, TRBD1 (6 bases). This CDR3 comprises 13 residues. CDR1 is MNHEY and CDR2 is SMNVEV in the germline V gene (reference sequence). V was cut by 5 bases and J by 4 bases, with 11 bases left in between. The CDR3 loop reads CASSTWTATEAFF. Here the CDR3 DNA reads TGTGCCAGCAGTACATGGACAGCCACTGAAGCTTTCTTT.

This CDR3 reads CASSQARTNVLTF. The DNA of the CDR3 is TGTGCCAGCAGCCAAGCTAGGACCAACGTCCTGACTTTC. The chain has TRBV3-1 (or the pseudogene TRBV3-2) and TRBJ2-6; D unresolved. The germline V gene encodes CDR1 LGHDT and CDR2 YNNKEL (reference sequence). This CDR3 spans 13 amino acids. V was clipped by 1 base and J by 8 bases, with 6 bases between them.

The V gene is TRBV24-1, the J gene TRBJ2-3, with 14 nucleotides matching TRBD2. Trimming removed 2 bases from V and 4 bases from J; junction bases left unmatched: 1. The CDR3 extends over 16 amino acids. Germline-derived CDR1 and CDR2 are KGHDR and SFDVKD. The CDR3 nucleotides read TGTGCCACCAGTGATTCGGGACTAGCGGGAGCAGATACGCAGTATTTT. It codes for CATSDSGLAGADTQYF.

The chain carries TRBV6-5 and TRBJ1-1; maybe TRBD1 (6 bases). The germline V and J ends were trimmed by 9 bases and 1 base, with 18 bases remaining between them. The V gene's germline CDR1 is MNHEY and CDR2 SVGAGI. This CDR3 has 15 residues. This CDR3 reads CASSPTQTGNTEAFF. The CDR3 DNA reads TGTGCCAGTTCCCCAACCCAGACAGGGAACACTGAAGCTTTCTTT.

The CDR3 is CATSTGVTEKLFF. Written as DNA, the CDR3 is TGTGCCACCTCGACAGGGGTGACCGAAAAACTGTTTTTT. The chain uses TRBV28 and TRBJ1-4, with 8 bases fitting TRBD1. Germline CDR1 is MDHEN and CDR2 is SYDVKM. J gave up 8 bases and V 10 bases, and 9 bases lay outside the gene matches. The CDR3 has 13 residues.

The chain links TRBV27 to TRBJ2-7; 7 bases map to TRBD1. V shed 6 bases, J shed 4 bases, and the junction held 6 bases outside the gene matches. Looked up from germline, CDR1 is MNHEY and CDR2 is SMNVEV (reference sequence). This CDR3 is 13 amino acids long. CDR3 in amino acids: CASSYRGSYEQYF. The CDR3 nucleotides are TGTGCCAGCAGCTACAGGGGTTCATACGAGCAGTACTTC.

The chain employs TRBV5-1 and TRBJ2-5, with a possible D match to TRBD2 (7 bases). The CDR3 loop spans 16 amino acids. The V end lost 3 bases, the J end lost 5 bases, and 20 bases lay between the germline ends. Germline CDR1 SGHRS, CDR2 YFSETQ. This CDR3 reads CASSSEGGRLGETQYF. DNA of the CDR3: TGCGCCAGCAGCTCAGAGGGGGGGCGCCTCGGGGAGACCCAGTACTTC.

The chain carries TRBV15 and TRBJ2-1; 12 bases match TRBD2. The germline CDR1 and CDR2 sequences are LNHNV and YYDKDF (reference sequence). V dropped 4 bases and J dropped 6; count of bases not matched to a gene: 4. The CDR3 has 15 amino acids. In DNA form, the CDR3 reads TGTGCCACCAGCACCTGGACTAGCGGGACCAATGAGCAGTTCTTC. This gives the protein CATSTWTSGTNEQFF.

The CDR3 nucleotides read TGTGCCAGCAGCCTAGGGGTGGAGGACTACAATGAGCAGTTCTTC. It translates to CASSLGVEDYNEQFF. This chain joins TRBV9 and TRBJ2-1; D possibly uses TRBD1 or TRBD2 (5 bases each). Deletions cut 4 bases from V and 3 bases from J, with 14 bases between. The germline V gene encodes CDR1 SGDLS and CDR2 YYNGEE. There are 15 residues in the CDR3.

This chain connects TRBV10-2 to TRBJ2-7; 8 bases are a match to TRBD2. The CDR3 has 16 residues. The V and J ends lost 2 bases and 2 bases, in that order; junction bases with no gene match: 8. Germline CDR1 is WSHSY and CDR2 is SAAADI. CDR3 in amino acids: CASSERGSGSPYEQYF. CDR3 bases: TGCGCCAGCAGTGAGCGGGGGAGCGGGAGTCCCTACGAGCAGTACTTC.

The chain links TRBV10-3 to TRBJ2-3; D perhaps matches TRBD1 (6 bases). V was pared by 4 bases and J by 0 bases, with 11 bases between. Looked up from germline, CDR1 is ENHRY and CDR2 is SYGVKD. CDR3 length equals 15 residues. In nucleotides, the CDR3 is TGTGCCATCAGTGGTCTGGGGGCTAGCACAGATACGCAGTATTTT. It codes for CAISGLGASTDTQYF.

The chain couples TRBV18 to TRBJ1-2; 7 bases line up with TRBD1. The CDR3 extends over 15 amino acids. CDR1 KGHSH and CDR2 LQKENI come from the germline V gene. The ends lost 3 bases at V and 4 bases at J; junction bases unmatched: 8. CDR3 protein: CASSPKGADGYGYTF. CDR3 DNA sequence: TGTGCCAGCTCACCCAAGGGGGCGGACGGCTATGGCTACACCTTC.